This TCR beta chain stems from a study of CD8+CD57+ T cells in acquired aplastic anemia. About the research overall: DNA recovered from sorted CD4+ and CD8+ cells had a mean of around 3.3 ug.

Before being chosen for sequencing, patients had shown CD8+CD57+ cell expansion by flow cytometry. Each patient gave a blood sample that was collected before any therapy had been received. Only a few counts were recorded for this clonotype. What it binds is not known. Germline CDR1 LGHDT, CDR2 YNNKEL (reference sequence). V was pared by 2 bases and J by 1 base, with 17 bases of the junction left unmatched. CDR3 length equals 19 residues. Genomic DNA provided the template from which TCR beta VDJ and CDR3 profiles were obtained. Each CDR3 protein gets one entry after TCRdb re-called the reads with MiXCR. Altogether approximately 200,000 distinct CDR3 sequences are present, over 40% being singletons, with the ten largest covering approximately 20%. General observations from the study: Over 25 shared CD8+ CDR3s appeared highly expressed within patients' immunodominant clones. Patient and control CD8+ Simpson's diversity was not significantly different.

The sequence was collected from a human donor with aplastic anemia. Sequences were obtained from sorted CD4+, CD8+, or CD8+CD57+ T cells (not recorded which) from PBMCs. J is TRBJ2-7 and V is TRBV3-1; 7 nucleotides match TRBD1. CDR3: CASSQRGQDRWASSYEQYF. The CDR3 DNA reads TGTGCCAGCAGCCAAAGAGGCCAGGACAGGTGGGCATCGTCCTACGAGCAGTACTTC.